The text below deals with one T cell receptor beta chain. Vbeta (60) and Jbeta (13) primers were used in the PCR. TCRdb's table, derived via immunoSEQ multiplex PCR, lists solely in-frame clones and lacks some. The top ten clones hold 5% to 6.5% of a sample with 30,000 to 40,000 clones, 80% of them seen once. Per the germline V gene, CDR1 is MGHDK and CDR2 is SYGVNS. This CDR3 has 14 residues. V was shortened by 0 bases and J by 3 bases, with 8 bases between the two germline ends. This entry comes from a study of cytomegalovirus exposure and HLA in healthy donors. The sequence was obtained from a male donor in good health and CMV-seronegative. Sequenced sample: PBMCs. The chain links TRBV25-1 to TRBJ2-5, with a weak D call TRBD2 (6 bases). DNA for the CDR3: TGTGCCAGCAGTGAATACCCTAGCGAAGAGACCCAGTACTTC. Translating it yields CASSEYPSEETQYF. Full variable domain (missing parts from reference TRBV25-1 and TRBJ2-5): EADIYQTPRYLVIGTGKKITLECSQTMGHDKMYWYQQDPGMELHLIHYSYGVNSTEKGDLSSESTVSRIRTEHFPLTLESARPSHTSQYLCASSEYPSEETQYFGPGTRLLVL.